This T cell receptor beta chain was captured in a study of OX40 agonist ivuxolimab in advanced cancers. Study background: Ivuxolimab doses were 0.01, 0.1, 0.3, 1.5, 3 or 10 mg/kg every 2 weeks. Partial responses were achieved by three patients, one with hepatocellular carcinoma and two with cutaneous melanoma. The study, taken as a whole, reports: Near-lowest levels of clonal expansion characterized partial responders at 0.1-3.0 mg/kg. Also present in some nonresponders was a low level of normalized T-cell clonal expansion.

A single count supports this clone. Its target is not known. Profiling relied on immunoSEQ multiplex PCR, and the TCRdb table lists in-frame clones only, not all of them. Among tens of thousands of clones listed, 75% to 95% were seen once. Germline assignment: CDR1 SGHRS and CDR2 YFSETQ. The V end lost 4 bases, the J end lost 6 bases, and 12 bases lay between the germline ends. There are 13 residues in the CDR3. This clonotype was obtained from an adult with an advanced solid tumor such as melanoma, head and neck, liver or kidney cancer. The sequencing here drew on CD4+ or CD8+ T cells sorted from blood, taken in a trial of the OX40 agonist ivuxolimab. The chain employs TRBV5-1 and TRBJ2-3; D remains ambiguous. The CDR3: CASSPTLRDTQYF. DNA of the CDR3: TGCGCCAGCAGCCCGACCCTTAGGGATACGCAGTATTTT.